This entry features one TCR beta chain sequence. Its antigen is unidentified. TCRdb re-derived calls from the reads in MiXCR, one entry per CDR3 protein. The table lists about 920,000 distinct CDR3 sequences, roughly 31% of them singletons. The data belong to a study of T cell repertoires in cytomegalovirus infection. Study context: The authors used CMV epitopes that were HLA-C-restricted (recently identified) and HLA-B-restricted (well studied).

Study observations and caveats: There were carriers of CMV plus the relevant HLA, and cumulative public TCR beta family frequency identified them.

The receptor's source is a human donor in good health (CMV status not recorded). Some clones in this sample may be carry-over from other donors' samples. The sequencing used cultured CD8+ T cells from PBMCs, collected from culture after CMV antigen stimulation.

DNA of the CDR3: TGTGCCAGCGGTCTTGGGGGGCTGGCTGAAGCTTTCTTT. Translated, it gives CASGLGGLAEAFF. This chain uses TRBV12-3 or TRBV12-4 with TRBJ1-1, with a tentative D call TRBD1 (6 bases). The V end was cut by 8 bases, the J end by 6 bases, with 16 bases between. The CDR3 spans 13 residues.